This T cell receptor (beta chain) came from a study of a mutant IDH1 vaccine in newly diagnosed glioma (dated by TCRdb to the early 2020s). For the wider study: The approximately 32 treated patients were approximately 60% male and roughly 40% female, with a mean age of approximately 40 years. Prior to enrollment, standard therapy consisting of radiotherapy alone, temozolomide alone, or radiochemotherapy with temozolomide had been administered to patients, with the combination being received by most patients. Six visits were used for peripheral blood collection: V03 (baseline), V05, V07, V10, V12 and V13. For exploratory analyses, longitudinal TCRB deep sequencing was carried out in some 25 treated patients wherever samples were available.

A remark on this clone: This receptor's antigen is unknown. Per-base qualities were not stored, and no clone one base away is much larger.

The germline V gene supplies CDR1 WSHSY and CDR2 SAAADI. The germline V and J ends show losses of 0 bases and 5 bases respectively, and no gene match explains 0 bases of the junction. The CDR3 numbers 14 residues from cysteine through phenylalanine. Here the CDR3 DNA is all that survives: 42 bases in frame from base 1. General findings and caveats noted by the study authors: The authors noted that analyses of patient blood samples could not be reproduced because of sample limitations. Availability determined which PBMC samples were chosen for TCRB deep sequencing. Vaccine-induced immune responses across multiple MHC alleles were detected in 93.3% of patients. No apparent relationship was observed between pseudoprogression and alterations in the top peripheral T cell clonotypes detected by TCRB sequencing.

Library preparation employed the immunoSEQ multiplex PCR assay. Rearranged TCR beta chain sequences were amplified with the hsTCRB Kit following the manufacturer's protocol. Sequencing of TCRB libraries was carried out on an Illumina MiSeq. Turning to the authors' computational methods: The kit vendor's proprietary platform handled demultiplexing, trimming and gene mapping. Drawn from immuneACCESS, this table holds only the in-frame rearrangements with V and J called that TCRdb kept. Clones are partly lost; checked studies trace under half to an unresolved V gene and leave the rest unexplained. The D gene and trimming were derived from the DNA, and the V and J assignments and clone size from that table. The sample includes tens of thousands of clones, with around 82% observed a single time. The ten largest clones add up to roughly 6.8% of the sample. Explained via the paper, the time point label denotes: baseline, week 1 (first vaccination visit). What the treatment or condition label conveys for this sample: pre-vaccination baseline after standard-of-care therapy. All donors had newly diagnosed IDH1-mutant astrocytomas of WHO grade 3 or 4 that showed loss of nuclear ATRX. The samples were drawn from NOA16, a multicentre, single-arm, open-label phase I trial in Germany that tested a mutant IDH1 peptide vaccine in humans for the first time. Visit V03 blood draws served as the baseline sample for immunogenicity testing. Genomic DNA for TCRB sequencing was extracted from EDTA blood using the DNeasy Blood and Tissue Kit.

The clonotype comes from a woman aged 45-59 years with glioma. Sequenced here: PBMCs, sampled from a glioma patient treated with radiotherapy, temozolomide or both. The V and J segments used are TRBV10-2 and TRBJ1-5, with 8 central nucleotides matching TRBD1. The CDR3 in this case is CASSESRGHQPQHF. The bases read TGCGCCAGCAGTGAGTCCAGGGGGCATCAGCCCCAGCATTTT.